The following is a T cell receptor beta chain sequence with its context. What it binds is unknown. The data stem from a study of T cell repertoires in cytomegalovirus infection. The wider study: Matching HLA type, along with CMV infection, was indicated by public TCR beta signatures. Overall study results and limits: Individuals carrying CMV plus the relevant HLA were identified by cumulative frequency of public TCR beta families. Dominating the ex vivo response were TCR beta clonotypes that were CMV-specific and HLA-C-restricted.

Germline assignment: CDR1 MDHEN and CDR2 SYDVKM. V shed 6 bases and J shed 5 bases, with 16 bases lying between them. CDR3 length equals 14 residues. TCRdb re-derived calls from the reads in MiXCR, one entry per CDR3 protein. The sample lists 450,000 to 650,000 distinct CDR3 sequences; about 30% were seen once. The sequence came from a human donor in good health (CMV status not recorded). Some clones in this sample may be carry-over from other donors' samples. The chain couples TRBV28 to TRBJ1-1; perhaps TRBD1 as D (6 bases). The sequenced sample was PBMCs. The CDR3 DNA sequence: TGTGCCAGCAGGGCAATCGGGGGCAAGACTGAAGCTTTCTTT. This encodes CASRAIGGKTEAFF.